Reported below is one TCR beta chain. This entry comes from a study of blood T cell repertoires in COVID-19. Study background: Acute-phase and convalescent COVID-19 samples originated in the United States, Italy and Spain. T cells, B-cell-depleted T cells, or PBMCs supplied cDNA or gDNA.

Under the authors' procedure: Nucleated cell number was recorded as an estimate derived from reference gene primer amplification. Here immunoSEQ multiplex PCR was the method, and the copy in TCRdb shows in-frame clones only, minus some. From that table come the V and J calls and clone size; the DNA was used to work out D and trimming. Of under 250,000 clones detected, around 86% appear once; the ten largest clones hold around 6.5%. V was pared by 6 bases and J by 2 bases, with 9 bases of the junction left unmatched. The CDR3 consists of 17 residues. Germline V lookup: CDR1 WSHSY, CDR2 SAAADI. Sequenced material: peripheral blood. The genes are TRBV10-2 and TRBJ2-2, with TRBD2 matching 10 bases. The sequence was obtained from a man in his fifties or sixties who had recovered from COVID-19. CDR3 residues: CASRPSSGGLNTGELFF. The CDR3 DNA is TGCGCCAGCAGGCCCTCTAGCGGGGGCCTTAACACCGGGGAGCTGTTTTTT.